A single sample is the source of the 25 T cell receptor beta chains below, sequenced in a study of blood T cell repertoires in COVID-19. Sequenced by immunoSEQ multiplex PCR; TCRdb stores in-frame clones only, minus some. This sample has 250,000 to 300,000 clones, with roughly nine tenths found just once. Sequencing was carried out using PBMCs or T cells enriched from blood (not recorded which). Receptors were obtained from an older woman who had recovered from COVID-19.

The CDR3 reads CASSPSGTSEAFF. The CDR3 nucleotides are TGTGCCAGCAGCCCCTCAGGGACATCCGAAGCTTTCTTT. The chain recombines TRBV9 with TRBJ1-1; D perhaps matches TRBD1 (6 bases). Germline V gene lookup returns CDR1 SGDLS and CDR2 YYNGEE. The V end was cut by 4 bases, the J end by 8 bases, with 15 bases between. This CDR3 is built from 13 residues. Together with reference TRBV9 and TRBJ1-1, the CDR3 gives the full variable domain: DSGVTQTPKHLITATGQRVTLRCSPRSGDLSVYWYQQSLDQGLQFLIQYYNGEERAKGNILERFSAQQFPDLHSELNLSSLELGDSALYFCASSPSGTSEAFFGQGTRLTVV.

The gene calls are TRBV5-4 and TRBJ2-1, with 9 bases that match TRBD2. Germline CDR1 is SGHNT and CDR2 is YYREEE (reference sequence). This CDR3 spans 15 amino acids. The trim removed 4 bases at V and 3 bases at J, leaving 5 bases unmatched. The CDR3 DNA follows: TGTGCCAGCAGCGTTAGCGGGGGAAACTACAATGAGCAGTTCTTC. Translation: CASSVSGGNYNEQFF.

This chain links TRBV12-5 with TRBJ2-1, with a weak D call TRBD1 (5 bases). V was cut by 1 base and J by 6 bases, with 19 bases left in between. Germline values: CDR1 LGHNT, CDR2 FRNRAP. CDR3 length equals 17 residues. The CDR3 DNA sequence: TGTGCTAGTGGTTTGGGATCAGACTCGAGTGGGGCCAATGAGCAGTTCTTC. This translates into CASGLGSDSSGANEQFF.

V and J are TRBV5-4 and TRBJ1-2; maybe TRBD1 (6 bases). The CDR3 sequence is 15 residues long. Per the germline V gene, CDR1 is SGHNT and CDR2 is YYREEE (reference sequence). V was pared by 0 bases and J by 2 bases, with 11 bases between. Here the CDR3 reads CASSLAQTGNYGYTF. CDR3 sequence (DNA): TGTGCCAGCAGCTTGGCCCAAACAGGGAACTATGGCTACACCTTC.

The CDR3 bases are TGTGCCAGCAGCCAGGGGACAGGGAACACCGGGGAGCTGTTTTTT. Amino acid sequence: CASSQGTGNTGELFF. This chain uses TRBV7-2 with TRBJ2-2; 8 bases map to TRBD1. The ends lost 5 bases at V and 1 base at J; junction bases unmatched: 3. This CDR3 comprises 15 residues. Germline V gene data show CDR1 as SGHTA and CDR2 as FQGNSA.

This chain links TRBV11-2 with TRBJ2-5, with TRBD1 matching 11 bases. V gave up 5 bases and J gave up 7 bases; unmatched junction bases: 15. CDR1 is SGHAT, CDR2 FQNNGV, per germline. There are 17 residues in the CDR3. CDR3 protein: CASSPFGESGTGGTQYF. CDR3 coding DNA: TGTGCCAGCAGCCCTTTCGGAGAATCCGGGACAGGGGGGACCCAGTACTTC.

J is TRBJ2-1 and V is TRBV11-3, with TRBD2 matching 16 bases. The germline V gene has CDR1 SGHNT and CDR2 YENEEA. The CDR3 contains 15 residues. V lost 5 bases to trimming and J lost 11 bases; unmatched junction nucleotides: 6. The CDR3 protein is CASSQPGLAGGKQFF. As DNA, the CDR3 is TGTGCCAGCAGCCAGCCGGGACTAGCGGGGGGGAAGCAGTTCTTC. The full variable domain, in which reference TRBV11-3 and TRBJ2-1 provide the parts outside the CDR3, is EAGVVQSPRYKIIEKKQPVAFWCNPISGHNTLYWYLQNLGQGPELLIRYENEEAVDDSQLPKDRFSAERLKGVDSTLKIQPAELGDSAVYLCASSQPGLAGGKQFFGPGTRLTVL.

This chain connects TRBV20-1 to TRBJ1-2; the D gene is possibly TRBD1 (6 bases). Trimming removed 5 bases at V and 9 bases at J, with 13 bases between. Germline loops: CDR1 DFQATT, CDR2 SNEGSKA (reference sequence). The CDR3 has 11 residues. CDR3 amino acids: CSAPLGQSYTF. As DNA, the CDR3 is TGCAGTGCTCCACTCGGACAGAGCTACACCTTC.

V gene TRBV4-1 combines with J gene TRBJ1-5; TRBD1 might be the D (5 bases). CDR1 and CDR2 from the germline V gene are MGHRA and YSYEKL. There are 14 residues in the CDR3. V was trimmed by 1 base and J by 3 bases, leaving 7 bases between them. CDR3 in amino acids: CASSQGQFNQPQHF. CDR3 coding DNA: TGCGCCAGCAGCCAAGGACAGTTCAATCAGCCCCAGCATTTT.

The chain combines TRBV18 with TRBJ1-4; 8 bases line up with TRBD1. Germline V gene data show CDR1 as KGHSH and CDR2 as LQKENI. CDR3 size: 16 residues. With V trimmed by 6 bases and J by 6 bases, 12 bases remained unmatched. CDR3 DNA sequence: TGTGCCAGCTCGCTCTCTCAGGGGGCGTGGGATGAAAAACTGTTTTTT. Protein sequence: CASSLSQGAWDEKLFF.

The CDR3 loop reads CASSPIGTLLDEQYF. The DNA for the CDR3 is TGTGCCAGCAGCCCCATTGGGACACTCCTCGACGAGCAGTACTTC. V and J are TRBV11-2 and TRBJ2-7; perhaps TRBD1 as D (6 bases). The CDR3 consists of 15 residues. Germline loops: CDR1 SGHAT, CDR2 FQNNGV. Trimming took off 5 bases at V and 5 bases at J, with 19 bases between the two ends.

This clone was seen only once. V gene TRBV6-5 combines with J gene TRBJ1-6; D ambiguous. V gave up 0 bases and J gave up 9 bases, with 15 bases separating them. The CDR3 runs 16 residues. Germline loops: CDR1 MNHEY, CDR2 SVGAGI. The CDR3 nucleotides read TGTGCCAGCAGTTACTCGAGGCGCTTTCCTGGTTCACCCCTCCACTTT. Protein: CASSYSRRFPGSPLHF.

Turning to this clone: The sample carries other DNA sequences with the same CDR3. This rearrangement joins TRBV5-4 to TRBJ1-4; a weak D match, TRBD1 (5 bases). Germline V gene sequence: CDR1 SGHNT, CDR2 YYREEE (reference sequence). V lost 4 bases to trimming and J lost 8 bases, with 12 bases between them. This CDR3 comprises 13 residues. As DNA, the CDR3 is TGTGCCAGCAGCCTAGACAGAGAGGAAAAACTGTTTTTT. Its protein is CASSLDREEKLFF.

This clone was found once. V gene TRBV28 combines with J gene TRBJ1-4, with 7 bases that match TRBD1. V trimming: 6 bases; J trimming: 6 bases; junction bases outside the gene matches: 13. The CDR3 extends over 16 amino acids. Germline V lookup: CDR1 MDHEN, CDR2 SYDVKM. CDR3: CASSPQVRDRDEKLFF. CDR3 sequence (DNA): TGTGCCAGCAGCCCCCAAGTCCGAGACAGGGATGAAAAACTGTTTTTT.

The chain links TRBV5-1 to TRBJ1-1; a possible D gene is TRBD1 (5 bases). Trimming stripped 4 bases from V and 3 bases from J, with 10 bases between. The germline V gene has CDR1 SGHRS and CDR2 YFSETQ. The CDR3 runs 13 residues. This chain's CDR3 is CASSRGGDTEAFF. The DNA for the CDR3 is TGCGCCAGCAGCCGGGGAGGGGACACTGAAGCTTTCTTT.

The V call is TRBV20-1, the J call TRBJ1-1; D uncertain. The CDR3 loop spans 11 amino acids. The germline CDR1 and CDR2 sequences are DFQATT and SNEGSKA (reference sequence). Trimming took off 0 bases at V and 7 bases at J, with 6 bases between the two ends. CDR3 DNA: TGCAGTGCTAGAGATTTGCGTGAAGCTTTCTTT. Translating gives CSARDLREAFF.

This rearrangement joins TRBV4-1 to TRBJ2-5; a possible D gene is TRBD2 (5 bases). Germline CDR1 and CDR2: MGHRA and YSYEKL. Trimming shortened V by 5 bases and J by 5 bases, and 12 bases separated the two germline ends. The CDR3 extends over 13 amino acids. The CDR3 loop reads CASSLGLAETQYF. DNA for the CDR3: TGCGCCAGCAGCTTAGGACTGGCGGAGACCCAGTACTTC.

CDR3 DNA: TGCGCCAGCAGCTTCGAGGGGGTAAACACCGGGGAGCTGTTTTTT. This codes for CASSFEGVNTGELFF. The rearrangement links TRBV5-1 to TRBJ2-2, with a weak D call TRBD1 (6 bases). The germline CDR1 and CDR2 sequences are SGHRS and YFSETQ. The CDR3 spans 15 residues. V lost 2 bases and J 2 bases, leaving 10 bases between the germline ends.

In this sample, this clone turned up a few times. This chain links TRBV5-5 with TRBJ1-1; 8 positions agree with TRBD1. Germline CDR1 is SGHKS and CDR2 is YYEKEE (reference sequence). Unmatched junction bases numbered 8, after V lost 4 bases and J lost 3 bases. The CDR3 consists of 15 residues. CDR3 region: CASSTWTGRDTEAFF. The CDR3 nucleotides are TGTGCCAGCAGCACCTGGACAGGGAGGGACACTGAAGCTTTCTTT. The complete variable domain, with remaining parts taken from reference TRBV5-5 and TRBJ1-1, reads DAGVTQSPTHLIKTRGQQVTLRCSPISGHKSVSWYQQVLGQGPQFIFQYYEKEERGRGNFPDRFSARQFPNYSSELNVNALLLGDSALYLCASSTWTGRDTEAFFGQGTRLTVV.

This clone was observed a single time. J is TRBJ2-7 and V is TRBV27, with TRBD1 identical over 7 bases. Per germline, CDR1 MNHEY and CDR2 SMNVEV (reference sequence). The length of the CDR3 is 15 residues. The trim removed 5 bases at V and 5 bases at J, leaving 12 bases unmatched. CDR3 amino acids: CASSPSGTASNEQYF. The CDR3 bases are TGTGCCAGCAGTCCGTCCGGGACAGCGTCGAACGAGCAGTACTTC.

V and J are TRBV5-4 and TRBJ2-6; D is unclear. Germline V gives CDR1 SGHNT, CDR2 YYREEE (reference sequence). The CDR3 has 16 amino acids. Trimming removed 3 bases at V and 4 bases at J, with 14 bases between. The CDR3 DNA follows: TGTGCCAGCAGCTCCCCGCCCACTGCCGGGGCCAACGTCCTGACTTTC. It encodes CASSSPPTAGANVLTF.

This chain uses TRBV19 with TRBJ2-1; 9 nucleotides line up with TRBD1. The CDR3 contains 14 residues. Germline trimming cut 7 bases from V and 3 bases from J; bases unmatched to any gene: 4. Germline loops: CDR1 LNHDA, CDR2 SQIVND (reference sequence). The CDR3 DNA sequence: TGTGCCAGTAACCCGGGACAGGGCTACAATGAGCAGTTCTTC. Its translation: CASNPGQGYNEQFF.

This sequence joins TRBV13 and TRBJ1-2, with 8 bases lining up with TRBD1. The CDR3 sequence is 15 residues long. Germline lookup yields CDR1 PRHDT and CDR2 FYEKMQ (reference sequence). V trimming: 4 bases; J trimming: 6 bases; junction bases outside the gene matches: 10. The CDR3 DNA is TGTGCCAGCAGCTCCCGCTCACAGGGGGGAGATGGCTACACCTTC. This translates into CASSSRSQGGDGYTF.

The V call is TRBV28, the J call TRBJ1-4; 10 bases agree with TRBD1. Germline CDR1 and CDR2: MDHEN and SYDVKM. V trimming: 7 bases; J trimming: 6 bases; junction bases outside the gene matches: 5. There are 14 residues in the CDR3. CDR3 in DNA: TGTGCCAGCACCCCGGGACAGGGGTATGAAAAACTGTTTTTT. Translating it yields CASTPGQGYEKLFF. Complete variable domain (other parts from reference TRBV28 and TRBJ1-4): DVKVTQSSRYLVKRTGEKVFLECVQDMDHENMFWYRQDPGLGLRLIYFSYDVKMKEKGDIPEGYSVSREKKERFSLILESASTNQTSMYLCASTPGQGYEKLFFGSGTQLSVL.

The chain links TRBV2 to TRBJ2-3; the match to TRBD2 covers 8 bases. The CDR3 totals 16 residues. V dropped 1 base and J dropped 1; count of bases not matched to a gene: 4. CDR1 SNHLY and CDR2 FYNNEI come from the germline V gene. The DNA of the CDR3 is TGTGCCAGCAGTGAAGGGCGGGGGGAACGCACAGATACGCAGTATTTT. It yields the protein CASSEGRGERTDTQYF.